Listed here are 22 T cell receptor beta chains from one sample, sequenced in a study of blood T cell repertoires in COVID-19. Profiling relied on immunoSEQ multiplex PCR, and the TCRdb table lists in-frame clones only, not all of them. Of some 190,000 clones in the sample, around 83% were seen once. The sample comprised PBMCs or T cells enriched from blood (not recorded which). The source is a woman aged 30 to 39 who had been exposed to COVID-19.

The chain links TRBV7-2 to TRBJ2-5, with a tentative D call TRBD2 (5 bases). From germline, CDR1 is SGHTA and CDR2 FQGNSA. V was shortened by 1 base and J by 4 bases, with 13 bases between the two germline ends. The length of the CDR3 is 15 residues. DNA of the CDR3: TGTGCCAGCAGCTTAGGGGCTCGGGGTGCAGAGACCCAGTACTTC. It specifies CASSLGARGAETQYF. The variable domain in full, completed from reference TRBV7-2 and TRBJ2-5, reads GAGVSQSPSNKVTEKGKDVELRCDPISGHTALYWYRQSLGQGLEFLIYFQGNSAPDKSGLPSDRFSAERTGGSVSTLTIQRTQQEDSAVYLCASSLGARGAETQYFGPGTRLLVL.

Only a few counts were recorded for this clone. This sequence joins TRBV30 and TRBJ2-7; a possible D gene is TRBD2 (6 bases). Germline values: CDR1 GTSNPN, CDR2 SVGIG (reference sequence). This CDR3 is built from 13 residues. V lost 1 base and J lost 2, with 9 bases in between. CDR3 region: CAWSAGEAYEQYF. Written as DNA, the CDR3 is TGTGCCTGGAGTGCCGGGGAGGCCTACGAGCAGTACTTC.

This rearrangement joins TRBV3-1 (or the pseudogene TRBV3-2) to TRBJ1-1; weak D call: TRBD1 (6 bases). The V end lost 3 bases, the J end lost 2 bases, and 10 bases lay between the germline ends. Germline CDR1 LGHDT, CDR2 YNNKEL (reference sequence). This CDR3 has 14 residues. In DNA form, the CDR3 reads TGTGCCAGCAGCCAGGGACATTCTAACACTGAAGCTTTCTTT. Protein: CASSQGHSNTEAFF.

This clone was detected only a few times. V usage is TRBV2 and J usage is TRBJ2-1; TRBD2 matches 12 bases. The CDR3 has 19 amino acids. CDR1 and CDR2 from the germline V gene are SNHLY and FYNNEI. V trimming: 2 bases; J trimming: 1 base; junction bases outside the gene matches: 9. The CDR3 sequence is CASSESWASGGASYNEQFF. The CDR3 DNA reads TGTGCCAGCAGTGAATCGTGGGCTAGCGGGGGGGCTTCCTACAATGAGCAGTTCTTC.

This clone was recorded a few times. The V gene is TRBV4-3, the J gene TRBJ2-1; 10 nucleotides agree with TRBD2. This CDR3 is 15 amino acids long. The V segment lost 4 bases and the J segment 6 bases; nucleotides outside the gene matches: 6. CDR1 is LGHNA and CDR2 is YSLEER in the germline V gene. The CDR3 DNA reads TGCGCCAGCAGCCTTGGACTAGCGGAAACCAATGAGCAGTTCTTC. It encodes CASSLGLAETNEQFF.

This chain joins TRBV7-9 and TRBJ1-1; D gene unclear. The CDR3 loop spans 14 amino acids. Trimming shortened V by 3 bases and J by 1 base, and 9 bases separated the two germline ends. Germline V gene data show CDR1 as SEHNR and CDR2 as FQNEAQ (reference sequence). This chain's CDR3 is CASSFSSGNTEAFF. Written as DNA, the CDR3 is TGTGCCAGCAGCTTTAGTTCCGGGAACACTGAAGCTTTCTTT.

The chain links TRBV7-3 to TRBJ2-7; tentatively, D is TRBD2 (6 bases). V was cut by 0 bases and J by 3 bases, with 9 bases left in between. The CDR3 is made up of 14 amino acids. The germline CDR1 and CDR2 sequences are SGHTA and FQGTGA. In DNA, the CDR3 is TGTGCCAGCAGCTTAACGGAGGGTAGCTACGAGCAGTACTTC. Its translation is CASSLTEGSYEQYF.

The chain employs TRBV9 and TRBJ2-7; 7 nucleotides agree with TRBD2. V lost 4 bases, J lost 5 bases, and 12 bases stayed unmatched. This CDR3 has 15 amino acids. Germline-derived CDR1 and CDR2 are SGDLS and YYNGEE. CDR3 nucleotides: TGTGCCAGCAGCCCCAGGCAGGGAGGGCTCCACGAGCAGTACTTC. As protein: CASSPRQGGLHEQYF.

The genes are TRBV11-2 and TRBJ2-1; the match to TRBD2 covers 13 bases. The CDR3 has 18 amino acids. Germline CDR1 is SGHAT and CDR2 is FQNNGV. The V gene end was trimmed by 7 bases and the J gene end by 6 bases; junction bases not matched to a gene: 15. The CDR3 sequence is CASTPRLAGGTSRNEQFF. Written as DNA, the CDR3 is TGTGCCAGCACCCCTAGACTAGCGGGGGGTACAAGCCGCAATGAGCAGTTCTTC.

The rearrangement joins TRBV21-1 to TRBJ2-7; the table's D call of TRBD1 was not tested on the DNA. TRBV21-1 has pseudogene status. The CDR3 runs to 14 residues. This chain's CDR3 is CASRDWDRLHEQYF. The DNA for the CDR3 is TGTGCCAGCAGGGACTGGGACAGGCTCCACGAGCAGTACTTC.

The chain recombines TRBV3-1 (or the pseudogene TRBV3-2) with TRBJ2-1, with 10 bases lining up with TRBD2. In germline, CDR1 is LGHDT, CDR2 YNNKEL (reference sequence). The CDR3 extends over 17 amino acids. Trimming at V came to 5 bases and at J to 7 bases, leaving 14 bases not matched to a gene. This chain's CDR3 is CASSTGIAGGPRNEQFF. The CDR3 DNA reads TGTGCCAGCAGCACGGGGATAGCGGGGGGCCCTAGGAATGAGCAGTTCTTC.

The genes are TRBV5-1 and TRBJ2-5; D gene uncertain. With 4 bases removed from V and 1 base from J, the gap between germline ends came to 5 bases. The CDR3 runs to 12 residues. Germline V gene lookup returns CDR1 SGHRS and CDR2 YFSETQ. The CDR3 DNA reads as TGCGCCAGCAGCCCTACCCAAGAGACCCAGTACTTC. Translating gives CASSPTQETQYF.

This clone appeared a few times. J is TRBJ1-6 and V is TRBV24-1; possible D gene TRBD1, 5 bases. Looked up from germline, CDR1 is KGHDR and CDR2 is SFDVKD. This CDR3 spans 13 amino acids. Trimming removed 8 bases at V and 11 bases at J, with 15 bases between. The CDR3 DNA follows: TGTGCCACCAACAGGCCCCAAGGCCCACCCCTCCACTTT. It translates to CATNRPQGPPLHF.

Here the CDR3 reads CSGGSDEQYF. Here the CDR3 DNA reads TGCAGTGGAGGATCAGACGAGCAGTACTTC. The rearrangement joins TRBV20-1 to TRBJ2-7, with D uncertain. CDR1 and CDR2 (germline): DFQATT, SNEGSKA (reference sequence). CDR3 size: 10 residues. Trimming stripped 7 bases from V and 5 bases from J, with 9 bases between.

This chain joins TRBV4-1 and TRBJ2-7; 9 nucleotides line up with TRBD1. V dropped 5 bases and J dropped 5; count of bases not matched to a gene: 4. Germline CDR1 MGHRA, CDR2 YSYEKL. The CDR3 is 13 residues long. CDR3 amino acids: CASSGTGFNEQYF. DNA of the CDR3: TGCGCCAGCAGCGGGACAGGGTTCAACGAGCAGTACTTC.

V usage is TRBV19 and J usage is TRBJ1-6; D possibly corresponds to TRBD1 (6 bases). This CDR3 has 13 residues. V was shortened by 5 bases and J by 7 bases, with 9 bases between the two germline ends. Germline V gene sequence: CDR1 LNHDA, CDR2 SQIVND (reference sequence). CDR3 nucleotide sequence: TGTGCCAGTAGTTCTACAGGGAATTCACCCCTCCACTTT. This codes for CASSSTGNSPLHF.

CDR3 residues: CASRNPAGGLSSYNEQFF. Here the CDR3 DNA reads TGTGCCAGTAGGAATCCCGCGGGGGGACTGAGCTCCTACAATGAGCAGTTCTTC. The chain is built from TRBV19 and TRBJ2-1, with 8 bases lining up with TRBD2. CDR1 is LNHDA, CDR2 SQIVND, per germline (reference sequence). CDR3 length equals 18 residues. After removal of 6 bases from V and 0 bases from J, the junction contained 13 bases not matched to a gene.

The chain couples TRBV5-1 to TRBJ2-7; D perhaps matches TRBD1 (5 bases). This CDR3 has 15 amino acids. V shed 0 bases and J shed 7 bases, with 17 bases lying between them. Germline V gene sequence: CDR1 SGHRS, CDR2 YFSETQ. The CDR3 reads CASSLEGQGEREQYF. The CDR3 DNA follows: TGCGCCAGCAGCTTGGAAGGGCAGGGCGAGCGAGAGCAGTACTTC.

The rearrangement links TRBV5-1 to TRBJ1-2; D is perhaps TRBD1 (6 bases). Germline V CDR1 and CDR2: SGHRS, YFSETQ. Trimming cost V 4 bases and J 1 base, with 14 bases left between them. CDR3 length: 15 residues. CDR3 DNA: TGCGCCAGCAGCCCAGGACAGACCATTAACTATGGCTACACCTTC. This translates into CASSPGQTINYGYTF.

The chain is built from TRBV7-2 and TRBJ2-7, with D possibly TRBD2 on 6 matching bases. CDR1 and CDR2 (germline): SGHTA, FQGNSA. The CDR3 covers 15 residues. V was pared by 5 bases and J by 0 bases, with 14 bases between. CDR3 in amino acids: CASSGRPSSSYEQYF. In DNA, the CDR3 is TGTGCCAGCAGCGGGAGGCCCTCTAGCTCCTACGAGCAGTACTTC.

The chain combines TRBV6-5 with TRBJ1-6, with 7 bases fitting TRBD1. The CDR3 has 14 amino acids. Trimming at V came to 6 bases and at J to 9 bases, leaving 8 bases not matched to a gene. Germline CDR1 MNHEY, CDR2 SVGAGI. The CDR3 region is CASRATGIGSPLHF. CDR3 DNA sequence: TGTGCCAGCAGAGCGACAGGGATCGGTTCACCCCTCCACTTT.

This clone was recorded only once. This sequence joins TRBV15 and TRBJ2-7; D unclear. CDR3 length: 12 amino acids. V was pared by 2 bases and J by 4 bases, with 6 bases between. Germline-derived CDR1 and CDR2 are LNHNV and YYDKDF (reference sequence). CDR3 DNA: TGTGCCACCAGCAGAACACGTTACGAGCAGTACTTC. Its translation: CATSRTRYEQYF.